This TCR beta chain was identified in a study of long-term antiretroviral therapy in people with HIV. Study summary: The earliest samples came from an era when ART typically awaited falling CD4 counts. The study's findings and limits: Dominant in the repertoire at all time points were clones expanded before ART. Repertoires looked antigen-experienced, with only a slight naive shift after ART. ART adherence, viral resistance and therapy changes were undocumented.

Germline V lookup: CDR1 LGHNA, CDR2 YNFKEQ. The CDR3 consists of 16 residues. V was clipped by 1 base and J by 1 base, with 11 bases between them. Of note for this clone: Its antigen is unidentified.

At the survey level, the v3.0 immunoSEQ assay was run. The table came from immunoSEQ multiplex PCR; TCRdb's copy has only in-frame clones and leaves some out. Of over 40,000 clones detected, roughly 95% appear once; the ten largest clones hold 2.5% to 3.5%. V usage is TRBV4-2 and J usage is TRBJ1-5, with D possibly matching TRBD1 (5 bases). The TCR sequence derives from a woman aged 50 to 60 with HIV. The starting material was unsorted PBMCs, obtained 3.7 years after starting antiretroviral therapy. The CDR3 DNA reads TGTGCCAGCAGCCAAGGGGACGGAAGGAGCAATCAGCCCCAGCATTTT. Protein product: CASSQGDGRSNQPQHF.